The source of this TCR beta chain is a study of CD8 T cells in ankylosing spondylitis. The CDR3 consists of 13 residues. V dropped 6 bases and J dropped 4 bases, with 9 bases sitting between them. CDR1 is LGHDT and CDR2 is YNNKEL in the germline V gene (reference sequence). About this clonotype itself: Its antigen is unidentified.

A quantitative 5'-RACE method, one with molecular barcodes, was used to make TCR beta libraries. TCRdb ran MiXCR on the 5' RACE reads and lists one entry per CDR3 protein. This table holds hundreds of thousands of distinct CDR3 sequences, around 20% found once. General study findings and limits: Clones linked to disease were reported to show significant enrichment in matched ankylosing spondylitis synovial fluid. With a CD8+ phenotype, disease-linked clones were relatively rare in peripheral blood.

This sequence originates from a male donor with ankylosing spondylitis or in good health (not recorded which). The chain links TRBV3-1 to TRBJ2-2, with D unresolved. Source material: blood, either unsorted or a sorted T cell fraction (not recorded which). This CDR3 reads CASSAFGTGELFF. CDR3 nucleotides: TGTGCCAGCAGTGCCTTTGGCACCGGGGAGCTGTTTTTT.